These 27 T cell receptor beta chains originate from one sample sequenced in a study of blood T cell repertoires in COVID-19. Method: immunoSEQ multiplex PCR; TCRdb's copy keeps in-frame clones and lacks some. The sample gives some 130,000 clones, 84% of which show up once; 5.5% is in the top ten. Material: PBMCs or T cells enriched from blood (not recorded which). The receptor source for this set is a man between 40 and 49 years old with acute COVID-19.

The chain has TRBV19 and TRBJ1-4, with D possibly being TRBD1 (5 bases). CDR1 and CDR2 (germline): LNHDA, SQIVND (reference sequence). The CDR3 has 16 residues. V gave up 6 bases and J gave up 0 bases, with 14 bases separating them. DNA for the CDR3: TGTGCCAGTAGCCCCTCGACAGAGACAACTAATGAAAAACTGTTTTTT. This gives the protein CASSPSTETTNEKLFF.

The chain joins TRBV5-1 to TRBJ1-1, with TRBD1 as a possible D gene (5 bases). Germline assignment: CDR1 SGHRS and CDR2 YFSETQ. Trimming removed 1 base at V and 4 bases at J, with 14 bases between. This CDR3 contains 15 residues. CDR3 bases: TGCGCCAGCAGCTTGAGTCCAGGGAGGGTCACTGAAGCTTTCTTT. Protein product: CASSLSPGRVTEAFF. Drawing the rest from reference TRBV5-1 and TRBJ1-1, the complete variable domain is KAGVTQTPRYLIKTRGQQVTLSCSPISGHRSVSWYQQTPGQGLQFLFEYFSETQRNKGNFPGRFSGRQFSNSRSEMNVSTLELGDSALYLCASSLSPGRVTEAFFGQGTRLTVV.

The chain is built from TRBV7-2 and TRBJ1-3; D is possibly TRBD1 (6 bases). The CDR3 length is 16 residues. CDR1 and CDR2 (germline): SGHTA, FQGNSA. V lost 1 base to trimming and J lost 2 bases, with 12 bases between them. CDR3 nucleotide sequence: TGTGCCAGCAGCTTAGATAACAGGGTGCCTGGAAACACCATATATTTT. Encoded protein: CASSLDNRVPGNTIYF.

The rearrangement uses TRBV28 and TRBJ2-1, with a tentative D call TRBD2 (5 bases). The CDR3 runs to 15 residues. V dropped 4 bases and J dropped 4 bases, with 14 bases sitting between them. CDR1 is MDHEN, CDR2 SYDVKM, per germline. CDR3 sequence: CASSSPLTGYNEQFF. CDR3 coding DNA: TGTGCCAGCAGTTCCCCCTTGACGGGATACAATGAGCAGTTCTTC. The full variable domain, in which reference TRBV28 and TRBJ2-1 provide the parts outside the CDR3, is DVKVTQSSRYLVKRTGEKVFLECVQDMDHENMFWYRQDPGLGLRLIYFSYDVKMKEKGDIPEGYSVSREKKERFSLILESASTNQTSMYLCASSSPLTGYNEQFFGPGTRLTVL.

The J gene is TRBJ1-2, the V gene TRBV19; TRBD1 aligns across 7 bases. V trimming: 4 bases; J trimming: 0 bases; junction bases outside the gene matches: 5. This CDR3 is 15 amino acids long. CDR1 is LNHDA and CDR2 is SQIVND in the germline V gene (reference sequence). This chain's CDR3 is CASSNRGEANYGYTF. The CDR3 nucleotides are TGTGCCAGTAGTAACAGGGGCGAAGCTAACTATGGCTACACCTTC.

CDR3 residues: CASSRSGTGYGEQYF. In nucleotides, the CDR3 is TGTGCCAGCAGTCGTTCCGGGACAGGTTACGGCGAGCAGTACTTC. The rearrangement joins TRBV6-2 or TRBV6-3 to TRBJ2-7; the match to TRBD1 covers 8 bases. Germline CDR1 and CDR2: MNHEY and SVGEGT. The CDR3 sequence is 15 residues long. Unmatched junction bases numbered 12, after V lost 5 bases and J lost 6 bases.

The V and J genes are TRBV3-1 (or the pseudogene TRBV3-2) and TRBJ1-2, with D possibly TRBD1 on 6 matching bases. The V and J ends lost 3 bases and 7 bases respectively, with 15 bases between them. CDR1 LGHDT and CDR2 YNNKEL come from the germline V gene (reference sequence). There are 14 residues in the CDR3. The CDR3 is CASSHRGGGAGYTF. DNA for the CDR3: TGTGCCAGCAGCCATAGGGGGGGCGGGGCTGGCTACACCTTC.

This chain's CDR3 is CASSQRAGGLSTDTQYF. CDR3 in DNA: TGCGCCAGCAGCCAGAGGGCGGGGGGGCTTAGCACAGATACGCAGTATTTT. The chain couples TRBV4-3 to TRBJ2-3; 9 positions match TRBD2. The J segment lost 0 bases and the V segment lost 3 bases, leaving 7 bases of the junction unmatched. The CDR3 contains 17 residues. Germline values: CDR1 LGHNA, CDR2 YSLEER.

This CDR3 is CASREGSGGEAFF. In nucleotides, the CDR3 is TGCGCCAGCAGGGAGGGGTCTGGCGGTGAAGCTTTCTTT. The V call is TRBV10-1, the J call TRBJ1-1; tentative D call: TRBD1 (5 bases). The germline V and J ends were trimmed by 6 bases and 7 bases, with 15 bases remaining between them. The CDR3 runs to 13 residues. Germline CDR1 WNHNN, CDR2 SYGVQD (reference sequence).

The genes are TRBV5-4 and TRBJ1-3, with D perhaps TRBD1 (6 bases). The ends were cut back, 4 bases at V and 2 bases at J, with 10 bases in the middle. The CDR3 extends over 14 amino acids. CDR1 and CDR2 from the germline V gene are SGHNT and YYREEE (reference sequence). For the CDR3, the DNA is TGTGCCAGCAGCCAATGGACAGCTGGAAACACCATATATTTT. Translating it yields CASSQWTAGNTIYF.

The chain uses TRBV28 and TRBJ1-5, with D possibly matching TRBD1 (5 bases). V was cut by 6 bases and J by 2 bases, with 14 bases left in between. The CDR3 is made up of 15 amino acids. Germline V gene data show CDR1 as MDHEN and CDR2 as SYDVKM. This CDR3 is CASSPEGSGNQPQHF. The CDR3 nucleotides read TGTGCCAGCAGCCCGGAGGGGTCGGGCAATCAGCCCCAGCATTTT.

V usage is TRBV19 and J usage is TRBJ2-1; 11 nucleotides match TRBD2. Germline assignment: CDR1 LNHDA and CDR2 SQIVND (reference sequence). The length of the CDR3 is 18 residues. V dropped 0 bases and J dropped 9; count of bases not matched to a gene: 13. The CDR3 DNA follows: TGTGCCAGTAGTATAGATGCCAAGACTAGCGGGACGTTGGGTGAGCAGTTCTTC. Amino acids: CASSIDAKTSGTLGEQFF.

This chain connects TRBV11-3 to TRBJ2-5; D ambiguous. V was pared by 1 base and J by 3 bases, with 12 bases between. The germline V gene has CDR1 SGHNT and CDR2 YENEEA. The CDR3 loop spans 15 amino acids. The CDR3 bases are TGTGCCAGCAGCTTAGGATATAGTCACGAAGAGACCCAGTACTTC. Protein product: CASSLGYSHEETQYF. The whole variable domain, filled in from reference TRBV11-3 and TRBJ2-5, reads EAGVVQSPRYKIIEKKQPVAFWCNPISGHNTLYWYLQNLGQGPELLIRYENEEAVDDSQLPKDRFSAERLKGVDSTLKIQPAELGDSAVYLCASSLGYSHEETQYFGPGTRLLVL.

V and J are TRBV7-2 and TRBJ2-1; maybe TRBD2 (6 bases). Germline V gene data show CDR1 as SGHTA and CDR2 as FQGNSA. CDR3 length: 15 amino acids. Trimming left V 0 bases short and J 6 bases short, with 12 bases between. The CDR3 bases are TGTGCCAGCAGCTTAGCGGCCCTAGCGTCCAATGAGCAGTTCTTC. Translated: CASSLAALASNEQFF. Full variable domain (rest looked up from reference TRBV7-2 and TRBJ2-1): GAGVSQSPSNKVTEKGKDVELRCDPISGHTALYWYRQSLGQGLEFLIYFQGNSAPDKSGLPSDRFSAERTGGSVSTLTIQRTQQEDSAVYLCASSLAALASNEQFFGPGTRLTVL.

The chain joins TRBV5-1 to TRBJ1-4; 10 bases fit TRBD1. The CDR3 has 16 amino acids. After removal of 4 bases from V and 5 bases from J, the junction contained 8 bases not matched to a gene. Germline V CDR1 and CDR2: SGHRS, YFSETQ. The CDR3 nucleotides read TGCGCCAGCAGCGAAGGGGACAGGGGACGAAATGAAAAACTGTTTTTT. Translation: CASSEGDRGRNEKLFF.

This chain links TRBV7-2 with TRBJ1-6; D is unclear. The germline V and J ends were trimmed by 0 bases and 14 bases, with 8 bases remaining between them. The CDR3 runs 12 residues. CDR1 and CDR2 (germline): SGHTA, FQGNSA. CDR3 DNA sequence: TGTGCCAGCAGCTTAGCATCGGGGACCCTCCACTTT. Translation gives CASSLASGTLHF. Full variable domain (remainder filled in from reference TRBV7-2 and TRBJ1-6): GAGVSQSPSNKVTEKGKDVELRCDPISGHTALYWYRQSLGQGLEFLIYFQGNSAPDKSGLPSDRFSAERTGGSVSTLTIQRTQQEDSAVYLCASSLASGTLHFGNGTRLTVT.

J is TRBJ2-1 and V is TRBV11-2; TRBD2 aligns across 7 bases. V lost 1 base to trimming and J lost 7 bases; unmatched junction nucleotides: 7. Germline loops: CDR1 SGHAT, CDR2 FQNNGV. The CDR3 length is 15 residues. The CDR3 DNA reads as TGTGCCAGCAGCTTAGCGGGGGGTGCGGTGAATGAGCAGTTCTTC. It translates to CASSLAGGAVNEQFF.

This clone was seen just once. The chain joins TRBV10-1 to TRBJ2-5, with 7 bases aligning to TRBD2. Germline values: CDR1 WNHNN, CDR2 SYGVQD (reference sequence). The CDR3 totals 15 residues. The junction had 6 bases not matched to a gene; V was cut back by 0 bases and J by 5 bases. The CDR3 sequence is CASSESRERRETQYF. The CDR3 DNA reads as TGCGCCAGCAGTGAGTCGCGGGAGCGGCGGGAGACCCAGTACTTC.

This clone was seen a few times. The rearrangement joins TRBV5-1 to TRBJ1-1, with a weak D call TRBD1 (6 bases). The CDR3 has 15 amino acids. The germline V gene encodes CDR1 SGHRS and CDR2 YFSETQ. V lost 0 bases and J lost 3, with 12 bases in between. The CDR3 sequence is CASSLEGHRDTEAFF. The DNA for the CDR3 is TGCGCCAGCAGCTTGGAGGGACATCGGGACACTGAAGCTTTCTTT.

The rearrangement uses TRBV10-3 and TRBJ1-5, with 8 positions matching TRBD1. V was clipped by 2 bases and J by 9 bases; unmatched bases: 3. The CDR3 length is 13 residues. Looked up from germline, CDR1 is ENHRY and CDR2 is SYGVKD. The CDR3 coding sequence is TGTGCCATCAGTGAGGACAGGGGTCGGCCCCAGCATTTT. Translating it yields CAISEDRGRPQHF.

The chain recombines TRBV5-1 with TRBJ2-5; a weak D match, TRBD2 (5 bases). The CDR3 covers 13 residues. Germline values: CDR1 SGHRS, CDR2 YFSETQ. Trimming took 0 bases from V and 5 from J, leaving 8 bases between them. The DNA of the CDR3 is TGCGCCAGCAGCTTGGCCCGGGGTGAGACCCAGTACTTC. Protein sequence: CASSLARGETQYF.

This clone came up a few times. The chain employs TRBV4-3 and TRBJ1-5; D unclear. The V gene's germline CDR1 is LGHNA and CDR2 YSLEER. V was cut by 0 bases and J by 7 bases, with 7 bases left in between. There are 13 residues in the CDR3. The CDR3 protein is CASSQDGEQPQHF. Here the CDR3 DNA reads TGCGCCAGCAGCCAAGATGGGGAGCAGCCCCAGCATTTT.

The V and J genes are TRBV19 and TRBJ1-1; D perhaps matches TRBD1 (6 bases). This CDR3 region has 13 residues. V dropped 3 bases and J dropped 10 bases, with 15 bases sitting between them. Germline V gives CDR1 LNHDA, CDR2 SQIVND (reference sequence). The CDR3 DNA is TGTGCCAGTAGTATGTACAGGGAAGTTGCAGCTTTCTTT. Its translation: CASSMYREVAAFF.

This clone was seen just once. The chain couples TRBV7-8 to TRBJ2-2; no clear D gene. This CDR3 comprises 12 residues. Germline loops: CDR1 SGHVS, CDR2 FQNEAQ. With 6 bases removed from V and 6 bases from J, the gap between germline ends came to 8 bases. CDR3 in amino acids: CASRLRAGELFF. The CDR3 coding sequence is TGTGCCAGCAGACTCCGGGCCGGGGAGCTGTTTTTT.

This clone was seen only once. V and J are TRBV11-2 and TRBJ2-2; D uncertain. Germline V gene sequence: CDR1 SGHAT, CDR2 FQNNGV. The CDR3 consists of 13 residues. Between the trimmed V and J ends, which lost 4 bases and 6 bases, there was a span of 9 bases. CDR3 protein: CASSSQQPGELFF. In nucleotides, the CDR3 is TGTGCCAGCAGCTCTCAACAGCCCGGGGAGCTGTTTTTT.

The genes are TRBV21-1 and TRBJ2-1; TRBD2, the table's D call, lacks a check against the DNA. TRBV21-1 is designated a pseudogene. This CDR3 is built from 14 residues. The CDR3 region has the DNA TGTGCCGGGAGTCTAGCGGGAGGGCCGGCCGAGCAGTTCTTC. Residues: CAGSLAGGPAEQFF.

The chain combines TRBV5-1 with TRBJ2-5; 14 nucleotides agree with TRBD2. J gave up 4 bases and V 4 bases, and 3 bases lay outside the gene matches. CDR3 size: 15 residues. Germline assignment: CDR1 SGHRS and CDR2 YFSETQ. The CDR3: CASSLGTSGRETQYF. The CDR3 DNA reads as TGCGCCAGCAGCCTTGGGACTAGCGGGAGAGAGACCCAGTACTTC. Full variable domain (rest looked up from reference TRBV5-1 and TRBJ2-5): KAGVTQTPRYLIKTRGQQVTLSCSPISGHRSVSWYQQTPGQGLQFLFEYFSETQRNKGNFPGRFSGRQFSNSRSEMNVSTLELGDSALYLCASSLGTSGRETQYFGPGTRLLVL.